The TCR beta chain under discussion was sequenced for a study of identical twins. Using its own MiXCR run on the 5' RACE reads, TCRdb lists one record per CDR3 protein. The repertoire holds under 900,000 distinct CDR3 sequences, with 15% to 20% as singletons. The study's findings and limits: Among beta out-of-frame sequences, excess sharing between twins appeared weaker. The authors drew conclusions from cross-sectional statistical analysis rather than following the same donors. There is a chance that invariant MAIT and iNKT cells partially muddied zero-insertion analyses.

A few counts support this clonotype. The antigen is unknown. The CDR3 extends over 17 amino acids. V dropped 4 bases and J dropped 7; count of bases not matched to a gene: 15. The germline V gene has CDR1 SGHRS and CDR2 YFSETQ. These data also featured in a second study, about T cells expressing NK-cell markers. From that study: A handful of donors likewise had their CD3+CD56-NKG2C+ fraction led by these clonotypes.

The chain couples TRBV5-1 to TRBJ2-7; 12 nucleotides line up with TRBD2. This receptor was identified in a woman younger than 35 in good health. The sample taken for sequencing was PBMCs. The DNA for the CDR3 is TGCGCCAGCAGCCACCTCCCTACTAGCGGGGGGACCTCTGAGCAGTACTTC. It encodes CASSHLPTSGGTSEQYF. Full variable domain (missing parts from reference TRBV5-1 and TRBJ2-7): KAGVTQTPRYLIKTRGQQVTLSCSPISGHRSVSWYQQTPGQGLQFLFEYFSETQRNKGNFPGRFSGRQFSNSRSEMNVSTLELGDSALYLCASSHLPTSGGTSEQYFGPGTRLTVT.